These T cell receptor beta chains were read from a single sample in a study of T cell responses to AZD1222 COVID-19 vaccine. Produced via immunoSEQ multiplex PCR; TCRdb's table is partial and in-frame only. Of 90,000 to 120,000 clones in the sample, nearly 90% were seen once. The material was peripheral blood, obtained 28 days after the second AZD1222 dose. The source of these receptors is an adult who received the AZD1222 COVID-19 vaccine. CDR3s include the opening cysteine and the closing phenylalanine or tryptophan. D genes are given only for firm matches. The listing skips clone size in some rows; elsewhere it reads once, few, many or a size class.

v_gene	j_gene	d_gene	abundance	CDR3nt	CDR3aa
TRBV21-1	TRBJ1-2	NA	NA	TGTGCCAGCAGCAAAGAGGATCAGTTCTATGGCTACACCTTC	CASSKEDQFYGYTF
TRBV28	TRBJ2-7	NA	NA	TGTGCCAGCAGTTTATGGGGGAGATATCCTAATGGGGAGCAGTACTTC	CASSLWGRYPNGEQYF
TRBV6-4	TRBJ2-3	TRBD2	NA	TGTGCCAGCAGTGAGCGGGAGACTCCCACAGATACGCAGTATTTT	CASSERETPTDTQYF
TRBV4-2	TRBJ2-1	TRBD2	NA	TGTGCCAGCAGCCTACGGGAGGTCTCCTACAATGAGCAGTTCTTC	CASSLREVSYNEQFF
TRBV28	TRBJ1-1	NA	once	TGTGCCAGCGTCTCCGGGTTGAACACTGAAGCTTTCTTT	CASVSGLNTEAFF
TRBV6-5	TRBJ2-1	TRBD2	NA	TGTGCCAGCAGTCCCTACTTAGCGGGAACTGAGCAGTTCTTC	CASSPYLAGTEQFF
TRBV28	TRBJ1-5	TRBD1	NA	TGTGCCAGCAGTTTCGGACAGGGGGCTAGTCAGCCCCAGCATTTT	CASSFGQGASQPQHF
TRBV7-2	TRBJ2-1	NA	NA	TGTGCCAGCAGCTTAGTGACTGGACTGAGCTCCTACAATGAGCAGTTCTTC	CASSLVTGLSSYNEQFF
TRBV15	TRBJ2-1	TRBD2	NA	TGTGCCACCAGCAGTAAGGGACTAGCGGGACCCTACAATGAGCAGTTCTTC	CATSSKGLAGPYNEQFF
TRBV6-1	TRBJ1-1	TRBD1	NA	TGTGCCAGCAGTGATTCGACAGGGGGAACTGAAGCTTTCTTT	CASSDSTGGTEAFF
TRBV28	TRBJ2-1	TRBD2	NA	TGTGCCAGCAGTATCCTAGCGGGAGGAAGTCGCTCCTACAATGAGCAGTTCTTC	CASSILAGGSRSYNEQFF
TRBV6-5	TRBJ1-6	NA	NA	TGTGCCAGCAGTTACTCGATTTTCAGGGGCAATTCACCCCTCCACTTT	CASSYSIFRGNSPLHF
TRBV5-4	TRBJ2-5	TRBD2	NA	TGTGCCAGCAGCTTGGGGGGACTAGCGGGAGCAGGGGAGACCCAGTACTTC	CASSLGGLAGAGETQYF
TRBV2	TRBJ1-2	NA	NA	TGTGCCAGCGGAAGGTTTAACTATGGCTACACCTTC	CASGRFNYGYTF
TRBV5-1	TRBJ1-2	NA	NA	TGCGCCAGCAGCTTGGGGGAATTTCGAAGGGATGGCTACACCTTC	CASSLGEFRRDGYTF
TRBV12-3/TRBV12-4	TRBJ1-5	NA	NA	TGTGCCAGCAGTACACAGATCAATCAGCCCCAGCATTTT	CASSTQINQPQHF
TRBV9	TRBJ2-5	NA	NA	TGTGCCAGCAGCTTGGGGGGCGGGAAGGAGACCCAGTACTTC	CASSLGGGKETQYF
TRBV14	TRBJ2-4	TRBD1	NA	TGTGCCAGCAGCCAAGAGGGACAGCTTAAAAACATTCAGTACTTC	CASSQEGQLKNIQYF
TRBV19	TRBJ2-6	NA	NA	TGTGCCAGTAGGGACGAGAGCTCTGGGGCCAACGTCCTGACTTTC	CASRDESSGANVLTF
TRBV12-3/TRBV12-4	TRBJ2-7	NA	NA	TGTGCCAGCAGTTTGGCAGCCTACGAGCAGTACTTC	CASSLAAYEQYF
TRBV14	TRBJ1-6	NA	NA	TGTGCCAGCAGCCAAGGGACAGCTAATTCACCCCTCCACTTT	CASSQGTANSPLHF
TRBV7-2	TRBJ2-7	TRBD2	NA	TGTGCCAGCAGCTTGGGGGGGACTAGCGGGAGTATCTACGAGCAGTACTTC	CASSLGGTSGSIYEQYF
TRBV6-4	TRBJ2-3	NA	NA	TGTGCCAGCAGGGACACGGAATTTACAGATACGCAGTATTTT	CASRDTEFTDTQYF
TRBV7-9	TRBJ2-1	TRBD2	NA	TGTGCCAGCAGCTATTCCGGGACTAGCACCTCCGATGAGCAGTTCTTC	CASSYSGTSTSDEQFF
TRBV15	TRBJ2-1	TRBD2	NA	TGTGCCACCAGCAGTATGGCGGGAGCCCAGTACAATGAGCAGTTCTTC	CATSSMAGAQYNEQFF
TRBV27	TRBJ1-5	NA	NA	TGTGCCAGCAGTCGTAACCTCGGGACCGGGGAGTATAGCAATCAGCCCCAGCATTTT	CASSRNLGTGEYSNQPQHF
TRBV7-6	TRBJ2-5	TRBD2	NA	TGTGCCAGCAGCATACTAGCGGAAGAGACCCAGTACTTC	CASSILAEETQYF
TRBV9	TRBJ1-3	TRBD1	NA	TGTGCCAGCAGCCCTCGGACAGGAACCTCTGGAAACACCATATATTTT	CASSPRTGTSGNTIYF
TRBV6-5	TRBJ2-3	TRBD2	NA	TGTGCCAGCAGTTACGGACTAGACGGCACAGATACGCAGTATTTT	CASSYGLDGTDTQYF
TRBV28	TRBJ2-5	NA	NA	TGTGCCAGCAGTTTGCAGGGGCTATTGTACTTC	CASSLQGLLYF
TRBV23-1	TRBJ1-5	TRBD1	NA	TGCGCCAGCAGTCATCCTTGGACAGGGGCTCAGCCCCAGCATTTT	CASSHPWTGAQPQHF
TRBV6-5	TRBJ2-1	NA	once	TGTGCCAGCAGTACGGGGGGCAGGCGGGAACGCAAGCAGTTCTTC	CASSTGGRRERKQFF
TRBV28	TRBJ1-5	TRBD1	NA	TGTGCCAGCAGGTGGACAGGTCATAGCAATCAGCCCCAGCATTTT	CASRWTGHSNQPQHF
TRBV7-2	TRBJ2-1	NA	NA	TGTGCCAGCAGCTTGCAATCGGGGTACAATGAGCAGTTCTTC	CASSLQSGYNEQFF
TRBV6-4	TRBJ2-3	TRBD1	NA	TGTGCCAGCAGTGATAGGAGCGGACAGGCGACTAGCACAGATACGCAGTATTTT	CASSDRSGQATSTDTQYF
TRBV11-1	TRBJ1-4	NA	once	TGTGCCAGCAGCTTAGGAGGAAGATCAACTAATGAAAAACTGTTTTTT	CASSLGGRSTNEKLFF
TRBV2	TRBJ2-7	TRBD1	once	TGTGCCAGCAGCGGACAGGGGAAGGCCTACGAGCAGTACTTC	CASSGQGKAYEQYF
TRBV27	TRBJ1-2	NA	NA	TGTGCCAGCAGTTTATATCCTCCTTCAGGGATGTTGGAAGGCTACACCTTC	CASSLYPPSGMLEGYTF
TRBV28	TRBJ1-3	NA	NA	TGTGCCAGCAGTTTAGGGCAGGCACTCTCTGGAAACACCATATATTTT	CASSLGQALSGNTIYF
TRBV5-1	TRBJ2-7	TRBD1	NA	TGCGCCAGCAGCGCCACGACAGGGTTCAGCTCCTACGAGCAGTACTTC	CASSATTGFSSYEQYF
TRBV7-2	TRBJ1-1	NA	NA	TGTGCCAGCAGCTTAAGTGGGAAAGGGAACACTGAAGCTTTCTTT	CASSLSGKGNTEAFF
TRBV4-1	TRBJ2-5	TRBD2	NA	TGCGCCAGCAGCCCTGGGGGACTAGTCGCCCAGTACTTC	CASSPGGLVAQYF
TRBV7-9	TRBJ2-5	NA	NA	TGTGCCAGCAGTCAAGAGACCCAGTACTTC	CASSQETQYF
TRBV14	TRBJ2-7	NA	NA	TGTGCCAGCAGCCAGATCTACGAGCAGTACTTC	CASSQIYEQYF
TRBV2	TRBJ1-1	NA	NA	TGTGCCAGCAGACGATCGGGGTCCACTGAAGCTTTCTTT	CASRRSGSTEAFF
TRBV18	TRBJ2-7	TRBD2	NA	TGTGCCAGCTCACCCGGCGGGAGGGCCGAAGAGCAGTACTTC	CASSPGGRAEEQYF
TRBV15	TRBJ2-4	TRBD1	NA	TGTGCCACCCGTTTGACAGGGCTAGCCAAAAACATTCAGTACTTC	CATRLTGLAKNIQYF
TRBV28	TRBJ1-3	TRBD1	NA	TGTGCCAGCAGGGGTTTTGGACAGGGTGATGATCGAAGAACTGGAAACACCATATATTTT	CASRGFGQGDDRRTGNTIYF